The 21 T cell receptor beta chains below were found in one sample sequenced in a study of T-cell reconstitution after alpha-beta-depleted transplantation in children (TCRdb year 2016). Libraries were constructed by PCR. The instrument was an Illumina HiSeq 2500. TCR library preparation used molecular barcoding, with unique molecular identifiers applied to normalize quantification of the TCRbeta repertoire. TCRdb took the public reads, trimmed them with fastp at Q25, ran MiXCR for clone calling and kept in-frame beta chains. Every entry covers one CDR3 protein and lists the most common genes and DNA from its rows. The sample profile shows 440,000 or so distinct CDR3 sequences; 11% of them were found once. About 5% of the sample is in the top ten clones. The sequenced sample was PBMCs from the stem cell graft donor, obtained from the stem cell graft. These receptors all come from a human donor who donated a stem cell graft to a child with acute myeloid leukemia.

The genes are TRBV12-3 or TRBV12-4 and TRBJ2-1; the D gene is possibly TRBD1 (6 bases). CDR3 length: 14 amino acids. V lost 6 bases and J lost 5, with 14 bases in between. The CDR3 is CASSSGTPNNEQFF. Written as DNA, the CDR3 is TGTGCCAGCAGCTCCGGGACACCAAACAATGAGCAGTTCTTC.

V usage is TRBV20-1 and J usage is TRBJ2-2; 10 nucleotides line up with TRBD1. The CDR3 contains 16 residues. Looked up from germline, CDR1 is DFQATT and CDR2 is SNEGSKA (reference sequence). Trimming took 6 bases from V and 3 from J; bases not matched to a gene: 10. The CDR3 protein is CSARDRGHFYTGELFF. The CDR3 DNA reads as TGCAGTGCCAGGGACAGGGGACATTTTTACACCGGGGAGCTGTTTTTT.

This clonotype has at least ten counts. The gene calls are TRBV12-3 or TRBV12-4 and TRBJ1-1, with D tentatively TRBD1 (5 bases). The CDR3 has 13 amino acids. V lost 5 bases and J lost 0, with 7 bases in between. Written as DNA, the CDR3 is TGTGCCAGCAGTCAACAGGTGAACACTGAAGCTTTCTTT. Its translation is CASSQQVNTEAFF.

There are many counts of this clonotype. The chain has TRBV2 and TRBJ1-5; maybe TRBD1 (6 bases). The CDR3 runs 17 residues. The germline CDR1 and CDR2 sequences are SNHLY and FYNNEI. Trimming took off 7 bases at V and 4 bases at J, with 23 bases between the two ends. CDR3 bases: TGTGCCAGCACTCCTCATATCGGGGGCCGAGGGAATCAGCCCCAGCATTTT. Protein sequence: CASTPHIGGRGNQPQHF.

The rearrangement uses TRBV20-1 and TRBJ2-5; 8 bases are a match to TRBD1. Looked up from germline, CDR1 is DFQATT and CDR2 is SNEGSKA (reference sequence). This CDR3 has 15 residues. J lost 5 bases, V lost 6 bases, and 14 bases had no gene match. CDR3 nucleotides: TGCAGTGCCGGCGGCAGGGGGCGCTCGGACGAGACCCAGTACTTC. Translation gives CSAGGRGRSDETQYF.

In its sample, this clonotype was seen once. The chain is built from TRBV23-1 and TRBJ2-7, with 7 bases fitting TRBD2. TRBV23-1 is designated an ORF whose function remains uncertain. V was clipped by 8 bases and J by 4 bases; unmatched bases: 11. This CDR3 has 14 residues. The CDR3 DNA is TGCGCCAGCTGCCTCCCTGGGGGGGGTTACGAGCAGTACGTC. Its translation is CASCLPGGGYEQYV.

The gene calls are TRBV19 and TRBJ1-2; 7 nucleotides align to TRBD1. This CDR3 region has 14 residues. V dropped 3 bases and J dropped 5; count of bases not matched to a gene: 6. Germline V CDR1 and CDR2: LNHDA, SQIVND (reference sequence). The CDR3 protein is CASSMGQPPYGYTF. CDR3 coding DNA: TGTGCCAGTAGTATGGGACAGCCTCCGTATGGCTACACCTTC.

The sample holds a few counts of this clonotype. The chain carries TRBV6-5 and TRBJ1-1; possible D gene TRBD1, 5 bases. The CDR3 has 14 residues. Trimming removed 4 bases at V and 3 bases at J, with 12 bases between. Germline V gives CDR1 MNHEY, CDR2 SVGAGI. The CDR3 region is CASSSTGVYTEAFF. Here the CDR3 DNA reads TGTGCCAGCAGTTCTACAGGCGTGTACACTGAAGCTTTCTTT.

This clonotype was seen ten or more times. The chain has TRBV5-6 and TRBJ2-7, with TRBD2 identical over 7 bases. J lost 6 bases, V lost 4 bases, and 4 bases had no gene match. The length of the CDR3 is 12 residues. Germline V gene sequence: CDR1 SGHDT, CDR2 YYEEEE. Here the CDR3 DNA reads TGTGCCAGCAGCCACGGACTAGGCGAGCAGTACGTC. Protein product: CASSHGLGEQYV.

This clonotype has only a few counts. The chain couples TRBV6-1 to TRBJ2-1, with 12 bases that match TRBD1. V lost 7 bases and J lost 7; bases outside the gene matches: 14. The CDR3 spans 17 residues. Germline values: CDR1 MNHNS, CDR2 SASEGT. Here the CDR3 DNA reads TGTGCCAGCATCCCGATAGTTGGGGACAGGGGGCTTAATGAGCAGTTCTTC. As protein: CASIPIVGDRGLNEQFF.

This chain uses TRBV20-1 with TRBJ2-7, with TRBD2 as a possible D gene (6 bases). CDR1 is DFQATT, CDR2 SNEGSKA, per germline (reference sequence). Trimming pared 4 bases from V and 4 bases from J, leaving 14 bases between. The length of the CDR3 is 13 residues. The CDR3 DNA follows: TGCAGTGCTAAAGGGGAGGTTTCTTACGAGCAGTACTTC. This sequence encodes CSAKGEVSYEQYF.

About this clonotype: One end of the junction varies from germline; a read error may be responsible. The chain uses TRBV12-3 or TRBV12-4 and TRBJ2-3; maybe TRBD1 (5 bases). The CDR3 totals 12 residues. DNA of the CDR3: TGTGCCAGCAGTTTGGTGACAGATGCGCAGTATTTT. It codes for CASSLVTDAQYF.

In this sample, this clonotype turned up a few times. This rearrangement joins TRBV7-9 to TRBJ2-3; no firm D call. Deletions cut 10 bases from V and 4 bases from J, with 9 bases between. The germline V gene has CDR1 SEHNR and CDR2 FQNEAQ (reference sequence). The CDR3 runs to 11 residues. The CDR3 here is CATLQADTQYF. In DNA form, the CDR3 reads TGTGCCACCCTCCAGGCAGATACGCAGTATTTT. The full variable domain, with the rest looked up from reference TRBV7-9 and TRBJ2-3, is DTGVSQNPRHKITKRGQNVTFRCDPISEHNRLYWYRQTLGQGPEFLTYFQNEAQLEKSRLLSDRFSAERPKGSFSTLEIQRTEQGDSAMYLCATLQADTQYFGPGTRLTVL.

In this sample, this clonotype turned up a few times. The V gene is TRBV9, the J gene TRBJ2-3; 12 bases align to TRBD2. The junction had 8 bases not matched to a gene; V was cut back by 4 bases and J by 5 bases. The CDR3 extends over 16 amino acids. Per the germline V gene, CDR1 is SGDLS and CDR2 is YYNGEE. CDR3 residues: CASSSLAGGPEDTQYF. The DNA of the CDR3 is TGTGCCAGCAGCTCTCTAGCGGGGGGGCCAGAAGATACGCAGTATTTT.

The V call is TRBV20-1, the J call TRBJ2-1; maybe TRBD2 (6 bases). Germline V gives CDR1 DFQATT, CDR2 SNEGSKA (reference sequence). V gave up 3 bases and J gave up 0 bases, with 12 bases separating them. CDR3 length equals 15 residues. The CDR3 DNA sequence: TGCAGTGCTAGTCCTAGCGAGAGCTCCTACAATGAGCAGTTCTTC. It specifies CSASPSESSYNEQFF.

There are a few counts of this clonotype. V gene TRBV27 combines with J gene TRBJ1-2; D might be TRBD1 (5 bases). With 4 bases removed from V and 4 bases from J, the gap between germline ends came to 16 bases. The germline V gene encodes CDR1 MNHEY and CDR2 SMNVEV (reference sequence). The CDR3 runs to 15 residues. The DNA for the CDR3 is TGTGCCAGCAGTTCGGGACGCCAACGGGGCTATGGCTACACCTTC. Translating it yields CASSSGRQRGYGYTF.

This clonotype was seen many times. The chain recombines TRBV5-1 with TRBJ1-4; TRBD1 is a possible D gene (5 bases). The CDR3 totals 16 residues. Deletions cut 0 bases from V and 5 bases from J, with 14 bases between. The germline gives CDR1 SGHRS, CDR2 YFSETQ. CDR3: CASSLAGLLQNEKLFF. In DNA form, the CDR3 reads TGCGCCAGCAGCTTGGCGGGGCTCTTACAGAATGAAAAACTGTTTTTT. The whole variable domain, filled in from reference TRBV5-1 and TRBJ1-4, reads KAGVTQTPRYLIKTRGQQVTLSCSPISGHRSVSWYQQTPGQGLQFLFEYFSETQRNKGNFPGRFSGRQFSNSRSEMNVSTLELGDSALYLCASSLAGLLQNEKLFFGSGTQLSVL.

The chain carries TRBV12-3 or TRBV12-4 and TRBJ1-1; weak D call: TRBD1 (6 bases). Trimming took off 6 bases at V and 6 bases at J, with 14 bases between the two ends. This CDR3 has 13 residues. CDR3 protein: CASSPPRGPEAFF. In nucleotides, the CDR3 is TGTGCCAGCAGCCCTCCCAGGGGCCCTGAAGCTTTCTTT.

The chain is built from TRBV12-3 or TRBV12-4 and TRBJ1-5; D is unclear. With 2 bases removed from V and 3 bases from J, the gap between germline ends came to 11 bases. The CDR3 consists of 15 residues. The CDR3 sequence is CASSLNSGNNQPQHF. Written as DNA, the CDR3 is TGTGCCAGCAGTTTAAACTCGGGAAACAATCAGCCCCAGCATTTT.

The V and J genes are TRBV20-1 and TRBJ1-4, with D perhaps matching TRBD1 (6 bases). The germline V gene encodes CDR1 DFQATT and CDR2 SNEGSKA (reference sequence). The CDR3 contains 12 residues. As DNA, the CDR3 is TGCATAGGAAGGGGGTTGGATCAAAAACTGTTTTTT. Protein: CIGRGLDQKLFF.

This clonotype was observed a handful of times. The chain uses TRBV12-3 or TRBV12-4 and TRBJ2-5; 7 positions match TRBD2. This CDR3 is 14 amino acids long. Trimming removed 3 bases from V and 5 bases from J; junction bases left unmatched: 6. CDR3 bases: TGTGCCAGCAGTTTTGCTAGCGGCCTTGAGACCCAGTACTTC. Amino acids: CASSFASGLETQYF.